The 30 T cell receptor beta chains presented below share a single source sample, sequenced in a study of blood T cell repertoires in COVID-19. Sequencing was performed with immunoSEQ multiplex PCR; in TCRdb, only in-frame clones are kept and a portion is missing. Of 90,000 to 130,000 clones detected, 82% appear once; the ten largest clones hold less than 8%. Sequencing used peripheral blood. The receptors were sampled from a man between 65 and 85 years old with acute or convalescent COVID-19.

The CDR3 DNA sequence: TGTGCCAGCAGTACCCATCGGGAGACCCAGTACTTC. Encoded protein: CASSTHRETQYF. The chain couples TRBV6-5 to TRBJ2-5; D gene unclear. CDR3 length equals 12 residues. V was clipped by 5 bases and J by 5 bases, with 9 bases between them. Germline CDR1 reads MNHEY; CDR2 reads SVGAGI.

The CDR3 loop is CASSGPGNYGYTF. The CDR3 coding sequence is TGTGCCAGCAGTGGCCCGGGTAACTATGGCTACACCTTC. The chain employs TRBV28 and TRBJ1-2, with D unclear. Germline V gene lookup returns CDR1 MDHEN and CDR2 SYDVKM. V gave up 5 bases and J gave up 1 base, with 8 bases separating them. The CDR3 covers 13 residues.

J is TRBJ2-1 and V is TRBV28; D unresolved. V was trimmed by 3 bases and J by 9 bases, leaving 9 bases between them. The CDR3 spans 12 residues. CDR1 and CDR2 (germline): MDHEN, SYDVKM. CDR3 protein: CASSFGSGEQFF. The CDR3 coding sequence is TGTGCCAGCAGTTTCGGATCGGGTGAGCAGTTCTTC.

This clone turned up a few times. The chain joins TRBV28 to TRBJ1-1; 8 nucleotides match TRBD1. This CDR3 has 13 amino acids. V shed 5 bases, J shed 11 bases, and the junction held 10 bases outside the gene matches. CDR1 is MDHEN and CDR2 is SYDVKM in the germline V gene. The DNA for the CDR3 is TGTGCCAGCAGTGCGACGGACAGGGCTTTGGCTTTCTTT. It is translated as CASSATDRALAFF. Complete variable domain (other parts from reference TRBV28 and TRBJ1-1): DVKVTQSSRYLVKRTGEKVFLECVQDMDHENMFWYRQDPGLGLRLIYFSYDVKMKEKGDIPEGYSVSREKKERFSLILESASTNQTSMYLCASSATDRALAFFGQGTRLTVV.

The chain is built from TRBV5-1 and TRBJ2-1; TRBD2 matches 8 bases. Germline CDR1 is SGHRS and CDR2 is YFSETQ. The CDR3 sequence is 18 residues long. Unmatched junction bases numbered 21, after V lost 6 bases and J lost 7 bases. In DNA, the CDR3 is TGCGCCAGCATCCCAGCGGGAGAATCGGTTTATAGAGGGAATGAGCAGTTCTTC. Amino acids: CASIPAGESVYRGNEQFF.

The chain is built from TRBV19 and TRBJ1-1; tentatively, D is TRBD1 (5 bases). The CDR3 totals 13 residues. The germline V gene has CDR1 LNHDA and CDR2 SQIVND (reference sequence). V lost 6 bases to trimming and J lost 5 bases, with 13 bases between them. Here the CDR3 DNA reads TGTGCCAGTAGCCAGGGTTCGCGGACTGAAGCTTTCTTT. It codes for CASSQGSRTEAFF.

This chain joins TRBV5-1 and TRBJ2-3; 10 bases match TRBD2. The CDR3 is 16 amino acids. Germline V gene data show CDR1 as SGHRS and CDR2 as YFSETQ. Trimming cost V 3 bases and J 3 bases; bases outside gene matches: 7. DNA of the CDR3: TGCGCCAGCAGCTCCGCCCCTAGCGGGGGTACAGATACGCAGTATTTT. Protein product: CASSSAPSGGTDTQYF.

The chain has TRBV19 and TRBJ1-5, with D tentatively TRBD1 (5 bases). This CDR3 region has 13 residues. Per germline, CDR1 LNHDA and CDR2 SQIVND (reference sequence). The germline V and J ends were trimmed by 3 bases and 10 bases, with 13 bases remaining between them. The CDR3 is CASSIPGDGPQHF. In nucleotides, the CDR3 is TGTGCCAGTAGTATTCCGGGGGACGGACCCCAGCATTTT.

This rearrangement joins TRBV18 to TRBJ2-7, with a possible D match to TRBD1 (5 bases). V was cut by 6 bases and J by 0 bases, with 12 bases left in between. The germline V gene has CDR1 KGHSH and CDR2 LQKENI. The CDR3 runs to 14 residues. This CDR3 reads CASSQGPNSYEQYF. The CDR3 DNA reads as TGTGCCAGCTCCCAGGGCCCGAACTCCTACGAGCAGTACTTC.

The V and J genes are TRBV10-1 and TRBJ1-5, with D perhaps TRBD1 (5 bases). Trimming stripped 5 bases from V and 6 bases from J, with 14 bases between. Germline V gives CDR1 WNHNN, CDR2 SYGVQD (reference sequence). The CDR3 is 14 amino acids. The CDR3 coding sequence is TGCGCCAGCAGTTTAGGGGCGGCCAGTCAGCCCCAGCATTTT. Its protein is CASSLGAASQPQHF.

The chain has TRBV5-1 and TRBJ2-3; D ambiguous. The germline V gene has CDR1 SGHRS and CDR2 YFSETQ. The CDR3 runs to 14 residues. V was cut by 0 bases and J by 4 bases, with 9 bases left in between. The CDR3 DNA is TGCGCCAGCAGCTTGGTTTTGCGTCCAGATACGCAGTATTTT. It translates to CASSLVLRPDTQYF.

There are a few counts of this clone. V gene TRBV7-2 combines with J gene TRBJ2-1, with 12 bases matching TRBD2. The CDR3 totals 17 residues. V shed 3 bases, J shed 2 bases, and the junction held 5 bases outside the gene matches. Germline V gene lookup returns CDR1 SGHTA and CDR2 FQGNSA. CDR3 in DNA: TGTGCCAGCAGCTTCCAACGGACTAGCGGGGCCTACAATGAGCAGTTCTTC. This codes for CASSFQRTSGAYNEQFF.

This clone was detected a few times. The rearrangement uses TRBV30 and TRBJ1-1; TRBD1 aligns across 7 bases. This CDR3 spans 13 amino acids. Germline-derived CDR1 and CDR2 are GTSNPN and SVGIG (reference sequence). The V gene end was trimmed by 2 bases and the J gene end by 4 bases; junction bases not matched to a gene: 4. CDR3 protein: CAWSPDRATEAFF. The CDR3 coding sequence is TGTGCCTGGAGTCCTGACAGGGCCACTGAAGCTTTCTTT.

The V gene is TRBV29-1, the J gene TRBJ1-2; D not certain. CDR3 length equals 16 residues. The germline V gene encodes CDR1 SQVTM and CDR2 ANQGSEA. The germline V and J ends were trimmed by 3 bases and 0 bases, with 17 bases remaining between them. The CDR3 sequence: CSVEVPPGTTNYGYTF. The CDR3 DNA reads as TGCAGCGTTGAGGTTCCCCCCGGTACTACTAACTATGGCTACACCTTC. The full variable domain, completed using reference TRBV29-1 and TRBJ1-2, is SAVISQKPSRDICQRGTSLTIQCQVDSQVTMMFWYRQQPGQSLTLIATANQGSEATYESGFVIDKFPISRPNLTFSTLTVSNMSPEDSSIYLCSVEVPPGTTNYGYTFGSGTRLTVV.

The chain recombines TRBV28 with TRBJ2-5; 10 nucleotides line up with TRBD2. The CDR3 extends over 17 amino acids. From germline, CDR1 is MDHEN and CDR2 SYDVKM. J was trimmed by 7 bases and V by 6 bases; bases with no gene match: 17. The CDR3, as DNA: TGTGCCAGCAGCCCAAGCGATCCGAGACTAGCGGGCGGGACCCAGTACTTC. Translating it yields CASSPSDPRLAGGTQYF.

This clone showed up just once. The genes are TRBV9 and TRBJ2-7; TRBD2 might be the D (6 bases). This CDR3 is built from 12 residues. Germline CDR1 SGDLS, CDR2 YYNGEE. Trimming shortened V by 3 bases and J by 9 bases, and 13 bases separated the two germline ends. CDR3 sequence: CASSDTDYRQYF. The DNA for the CDR3 is TGTGCCAGCAGCGACACGGACTACAGGCAGTACTTC.

The chain recombines TRBV6-6 with TRBJ2-2; 11 bases fit TRBD2. The germline V gene encodes CDR1 MNHNY and CDR2 SVGAGI (reference sequence). The V segment lost 5 bases and the J segment 5 bases; nucleotides outside the gene matches: 10. CDR3 length: 17 residues. The CDR3 nucleotides read TGTGCCAGCAGTCCCTCCCTAGCGGGGGGTTTAACCGGGGAGCTGTTTTTT. As protein: CASSPSLAGGLTGELFF.

The V and J genes are TRBV6-5 and TRBJ1-5, with D unresolved. Looked up from germline, CDR1 is MNHEY and CDR2 is SVGAGI. V dropped 6 bases and J dropped 5 bases, with 5 bases sitting between them. This CDR3 region has 11 residues. CDR3 sequence: CASRAHQPQHF. CDR3 in DNA: TGTGCCAGCAGGGCTCATCAGCCCCAGCATTTT.

This clone was detected only once. This chain links TRBV20-1 with TRBJ2-3; tentative D call: TRBD2 (5 bases). From germline, CDR1 is DFQATT and CDR2 SNEGSKA (reference sequence). Between the trimmed V and J ends, which lost 4 bases and 6 bases, there was a span of 8 bases. This CDR3 comprises 11 residues. The CDR3 nucleotides are TGCAGTGCTACGACGGGGGATACGCAGTATTTT. Translating gives CSATTGDTQYF.

This chain links TRBV28 with TRBJ2-3; D is possibly TRBD2 (5 bases). CDR3 size: 16 residues. Deletions cut 3 bases from V and 2 bases from J, with 15 bases between. The V gene's germline CDR1 is MDHEN and CDR2 SYDVKM. CDR3 in amino acids: CASSFAERPDTDTQYF. Written as DNA, the CDR3 is TGTGCCAGCAGTTTCGCTGAGCGGCCTGACACAGATACGCAGTATTTT.

The CDR3 DNA is TGCGCCAGCAGCTTGGGGCAGGATTACGAGCAGTACTTC. This codes for CASSLGQDYEQYF. The J gene is TRBJ2-7, the V gene TRBV5-1; D gene ambiguous. The length of the CDR3 is 13 residues. Trimming cost V 0 bases and J 4 bases, with 8 bases left between them. Per the germline V gene, CDR1 is SGHRS and CDR2 is YFSETQ.

This chain connects TRBV30 to TRBJ1-1; TRBD1 matches 9 bases. The CDR3 contains 16 residues. Trimming removed 8 bases from V and 4 bases from J; junction bases left unmatched: 17. The V gene's germline CDR1 is GTSNPN and CDR2 SVGIG (reference sequence). The CDR3 here is CAGYPQGQGRITEAFF. DNA for the CDR3: TGTGCCGGGTACCCCCAGGGACAGGGTAGGATCACTGAAGCTTTCTTT.

The chain employs TRBV7-9 and TRBJ1-5, with no clear D. V was trimmed by 5 bases and J by 6 bases, leaving 8 bases between them. This CDR3 contains 12 residues. Germline CDR1 and CDR2: SEHNR and FQNEAQ (reference sequence). CDR3 DNA: TGTGCCAGCAGCCAAAGCGCTCAGCCCCAGCATTTT. Translating it yields CASSQSAQPQHF.

The genes are TRBV19 and TRBJ2-1; D ambiguous. The CDR3 sequence is 15 residues long. The germline V gene has CDR1 LNHDA and CDR2 SQIVND (reference sequence). Deletions cut 3 bases from V and 5 bases from J, with 14 bases between. The CDR3 region is CASSIGDFPNNEQFF. DNA for the CDR3: TGTGCCAGTAGTATTGGTGACTTCCCGAACAATGAGCAGTTCTTC.

The DNA for the CDR3 is TGTGCCAGCAGCTTGGACTTTTCGGGCACTGAAGCTTTCTTT. Protein product: CASSLDFSGTEAFF. This sequence joins TRBV5-4 and TRBJ1-1; D gene ambiguous. V dropped 0 bases and J dropped 4 bases, with 10 bases sitting between them. The CDR3 runs to 14 residues. CDR1 and CDR2 (germline): SGHNT, YYREEE (reference sequence).

CDR3 sequence reads: CASSSPGTSNTGELFF. The CDR3 DNA is TGTGCCAGCAGTTCCCCCGGGACATCGAACACCGGGGAGCTGTTTTTT. The genes are TRBV28 and TRBJ2-2; TRBD1 might be the D (6 bases). V dropped 4 bases and J dropped 0 bases, with 12 bases sitting between them. There are 16 residues in the CDR3. Per germline, CDR1 MDHEN and CDR2 SYDVKM. Full variable domain (outside the CDR3, taken from reference TRBV28 and TRBJ2-2): DVKVTQSSRYLVKRTGEKVFLECVQDMDHENMFWYRQDPGLGLRLIYFSYDVKMKEKGDIPEGYSVSREKKERFSLILESASTNQTSMYLCASSSPGTSNTGELFFGEGSRLTVL.

This chain connects TRBV7-8 to TRBJ1-5; D is unresolved. V was shortened by 4 bases and J by 4 bases, with 11 bases between the two germline ends. Per germline, CDR1 SGHVS and CDR2 FQNEAQ. This CDR3 contains 14 residues. The CDR3 spells CASSYYQQNQPQHF. The CDR3 DNA follows: TGTGCCAGCAGCTACTATCAACAAAATCAGCCCCAGCATTTT.

This rearrangement joins TRBV21-1 to TRBJ2-3; TRBD1 is taken as the D call from the table, unchecked against the DNA. TRBV21-1 is listed as a pseudogene. The CDR3 has 16 amino acids. CDR3 protein: CASSITDRGGPDTQYF. Written as DNA, the CDR3 is TGTGCCAGCAGCATTACGGACAGGGGGGGACCAGATACGCAGTATTTT.

J is TRBJ1-2 and V is TRBV11-2, with D tentatively TRBD1 (6 bases). Germline V gives CDR1 SGHAT, CDR2 FQNNGV. The CDR3 has 14 residues. Trimming pared 2 bases from V and 8 bases from J, leaving 15 bases between. This CDR3 is CASSLPGRGEGYTF. The CDR3 DNA is TGTGCCAGCAGCTTACCCGGGAGGGGGGAAGGCTACACCTTC.

The chain uses TRBV29-1 and TRBJ2-1; 11 bases match TRBD2. Germline CDR1 reads SQVTM; CDR2 reads ANQGSEA. With V trimmed by 7 bases and J by 0 bases, 2 bases remained unmatched. This CDR3 contains 14 residues. The CDR3 sequence is CSALAGGSYNEQFF. The CDR3 DNA follows: TGCAGCGCCCTAGCGGGAGGCTCCTACAATGAGCAGTTCTTC.